This entry lists 23 T cell receptor beta chains sequenced from one sample in a study of cytomegalovirus exposure and HLA in healthy donors. The repertoire was sequenced with immunoSEQ multiplex PCR; TCRdb's copy has only in-frame clones and lacks some. The repertoire has 250,000 to 350,000 clones, 85% to 90% of them found once; the top ten carry approximately 0.95%. Material: PBMCs. Every receptor here comes from a woman in her late teens or twenties in good health and CMV-seronegative.

The chain is built from TRBV6-5 and TRBJ2-3; 7 bases align to TRBD1. Germline V gives CDR1 MNHEY, CDR2 SVGAGI. V dropped 2 bases and J dropped 7; count of bases not matched to a gene: 9. The CDR3 is 15 residues long. In DNA, the CDR3 is TGTGCCAGCAGTTACAAGGGGGCAAGCGGTAATACGCAGTATTTT. Its protein product is CASSYKGASGNTQYF.

The genes are TRBV27 and TRBJ2-7; 12 positions match TRBD1. The germline V gene has CDR1 MNHEY and CDR2 SMNVEV (reference sequence). Trimming cost V 2 bases and J 5 bases; bases outside gene matches: 13. The CDR3 is 18 residues long. CDR3: CASSLQNNPGQGAHEQYF. CDR3 nucleotide sequence: TGTGCCAGCAGTTTACAAAATAACCCGGGACAGGGGGCCCACGAGCAGTACTTC.

This clone appeared a single time. This specimen includes other DNA sequences encoding the same CDR3. The V call is TRBV15, the J call TRBJ2-3; 9 bases fit TRBD1. V gave up 3 bases and J gave up 3 bases; unmatched junction bases: 4. CDR3 length equals 15 residues. Germline CDR1 and CDR2: LNHNV and YYDKDF (reference sequence). The CDR3 bases are TGTGCCACCAGCAGGGACAGGGGCGGAACAGATACGCAGTATTTT. Its protein product is CATSRDRGGTDTQYF. The whole variable domain, filled in from reference TRBV15 and TRBJ2-3, reads DAMVIQNPRYQVTQFGKPVTLSCSQTLNHNVMYWYQQKSSQAPKLLFHYYDKDFNNEADTPDNFQSRRPNTSFCFLDIRSPGLGDTAMYLCATSRDRGGTDTQYFGPGTRLTVL.

The J gene is TRBJ1-1, the V gene TRBV7-2; the D is unclear. Trimming shortened V by 5 bases and J by 4 bases, and 11 bases separated the two germline ends. The CDR3 is made up of 13 amino acids. Germline assignment: CDR1 SGHTA and CDR2 FQGNSA. CDR3 loop: CASSPGVITEAFF. DNA for the CDR3: TGTGCCAGCAGCCCGGGTGTCATCACTGAAGCTTTCTTT.

This clone has at least ten counts. This rearrangement joins TRBV6-4 to TRBJ2-6, with D tentatively TRBD1 (6 bases). V gave up 6 bases and J gave up 0 bases, with 12 bases separating them. Germline loops: CDR1 MRHNA, CDR2 SNTAGT. This CDR3 has 16 amino acids. The CDR3 coding sequence is TGTGCCAGCAGCTCGGACAGCATCTCTGGGGCCAACGTCCTGACTTTC. Its protein is CASSSDSISGANVLTF.

The chain has TRBV29-1 and TRBJ2-3; 7 nucleotides align to TRBD2. Germline V gene data show CDR1 as SQVTM and CDR2 as ANQGSEA. The length of the CDR3 is 16 residues. V trimming: 7 bases; J trimming: 2 bases; junction bases outside the gene matches: 15. As DNA, the CDR3 is TGCAGCGGTTGGGCTTCAACGGGAGGAAACACAGATACGCAGTATTTT. Translation: CSGWASTGGNTDTQYF.

The chain has TRBV28 and TRBJ1-5; D is possibly TRBD1 (5 bases). This CDR3 contains 15 residues. CDR1 and CDR2 from the germline V gene are MDHEN and SYDVKM. The germline V and J ends were trimmed by 3 bases and 6 bases, with 15 bases remaining between them. The CDR3 protein is CASSFGGRQGQPQHF. The DNA of the CDR3 is TGTGCCAGCAGTTTCGGGGGGAGGCAAGGTCAGCCCCAGCATTTT.

This chain uses TRBV6-5 with TRBJ2-7, with D perhaps matching TRBD1 (6 bases). V lost 6 bases, J lost 2 bases, and 17 bases lay in between. CDR3 length: 15 residues. CDR1 and CDR2 from the germline V gene are MNHEY and SVGAGI. CDR3 loop: CASSPRPGAPYEQYF. CDR3 coding DNA: TGTGCCAGCAGCCCCCGGCCAGGGGCTCCCTACGAGCAGTACTTC.

V and J are TRBV2 and TRBJ2-5; TRBD1 matches at 9 bases. CDR1 is SNHLY, CDR2 FYNNEI, per germline. The V gene end was trimmed by 6 bases and the J gene end by 5 bases; junction bases not matched to a gene: 13. This CDR3 contains 16 residues. CDR3 nucleotides: TGTGCCAGCAGGCCTTCCCCGGGACAGGGTTTGGAGACCCAGTACTTC. Translated: CASRPSPGQGLETQYF.

This chain joins TRBV29-1 and TRBJ2-3; weak D call: TRBD2 (6 bases). This CDR3 spans 15 amino acids. Trimming cost V 7 bases and J 0 bases, with 17 bases left between them. Germline values: CDR1 SQVTM, CDR2 ANQGSEA. In nucleotides, the CDR3 is TGCAGCGCCCAAGGCGGGGAAGATAGCACAGATACGCAGTATTTT. It yields the protein CSAQGGEDSTDTQYF.

This clone was counted a few times. The gene calls are TRBV7-9 and TRBJ2-7; the match to TRBD2 covers 7 bases. V dropped 5 bases and J dropped 0; count of bases not matched to a gene: 7. CDR1 and CDR2 from the germline V gene are SEHNR and FQNEAQ (reference sequence). The CDR3 is 15 residues long. Written as DNA, the CDR3 is TGTGCCAGCAGCCCTCAGAGCGGGACCTCCTACGAGCAGTACTTC. Translated: CASSPQSGTSYEQYF.

This chain connects TRBV7-2 to TRBJ2-3, with a possible D match to TRBD1 (5 bases). The length of the CDR3 is 14 residues. Germline-derived CDR1 and CDR2 are SGHTA and FQGNSA. Trimming took 1 base from V and 2 from J, leaving 7 bases between them. CDR3 sequence reads: CASSLDRNTDTQYF. The CDR3 nucleotides are TGTGCCAGCAGCTTAGACAGGAACACAGATACGCAGTATTTT.

This clone occurred once. The chain combines TRBV28 with TRBJ1-4; 7 bases align to TRBD1. This CDR3 is built from 14 residues. With V trimmed by 7 bases and J by 10 bases, 12 bases remained unmatched. From germline, CDR1 is MDHEN and CDR2 SYDVKM. CDR3 sequence: CASTEGAISVKLFF. The CDR3 region has the DNA TGTGCCAGCACCGAGGGGGCAATTAGCGTAAAACTGTTTTTT.

This clone occurred a few times. The genes are TRBV29-1 and TRBJ1-1; D gene ambiguous. The ends were cut back, 7 bases at V and 4 bases at J, with 10 bases in the middle. The CDR3 contains 11 residues. Germline-derived CDR1 and CDR2 are SQVTM and ANQGSEA. CDR3 protein: CSALPRTEAFF. The DNA for the CDR3 is TGCAGCGCCCTTCCCCGCACTGAAGCTTTCTTT.

The rearrangement joins TRBV5-6 to TRBJ2-7, with TRBD1 identical over 9 bases. V was pared by 0 bases and J by 3 bases, with 4 bases of the junction left unmatched. Germline CDR1 is SGHDT and CDR2 is YYEEEE. The CDR3 length is 15 residues. The CDR3 DNA reads as TGTGCCAGCAGCTTGGAGGGACAGGGAATCTACGAGCAGTACTTC. Protein sequence: CASSLEGQGIYEQYF. The whole variable domain, filled in from reference TRBV5-6 and TRBJ2-7, reads DAGVTQSPTHLIKTRGQQVTLRCSPKSGHDTVSWYQQALGQGPQFIFQYYEEEERQRGNFPDRFSGHQFPNYSSELNVNALLLGDSALYLCASSLEGQGIYEQYFGPGTRLTVT.

The CDR3 protein is CASSSEGGAYNEQFF. DNA for the CDR3: TGTGCCAGCAGCTCCGAAGGGGGCGCCTACAATGAGCAGTTCTTC. J is TRBJ2-1 and V is TRBV5-5, with 7 positions matching TRBD1. This CDR3 contains 15 residues. V trimming: 3 bases; J trimming: 2 bases; junction bases outside the gene matches: 5. Germline assignment: CDR1 SGHKS and CDR2 YYEKEE (reference sequence).

The J gene is TRBJ1-1, the V gene TRBV19; D is perhaps TRBD1 (6 bases). Germline lookup yields CDR1 LNHDA and CDR2 SQIVND (reference sequence). This CDR3 is 14 amino acids long. V lost 2 bases and J lost 3, with 10 bases in between. CDR3 region: CASSIRQVYTEAFF. The DNA for the CDR3 is TGTGCCAGTAGTATACGACAGGTCTACACTGAAGCTTTCTTT.

CDR3: CASSFPQQGLANYGYTF. CDR3 DNA: TGTGCCAGCAGTTTCCCCCAACAGGGACTAGCTAACTATGGCTACACCTTC. The rearrangement uses TRBV28 and TRBJ1-2; maybe TRBD1 (6 bases). Germline CDR1 reads MDHEN; CDR2 reads SYDVKM. This CDR3 has 17 residues. The ends were cut back, 3 bases at V and 0 bases at J, with 17 bases in the middle.

This rearrangement joins TRBV6-5 to TRBJ2-7; possible D gene TRBD2, 6 bases. Germline loops: CDR1 MNHEY, CDR2 SVGAGI. This CDR3 is built from 16 residues. The V and J ends lost 2 bases and 2 bases respectively, with 16 bases between them. The CDR3 DNA is TGTGCCAGCAGTTACCGTGGGGGACTTACCACCTACGAGCAGTACTTC. Residues: CASSYRGGLTTYEQYF.

The chain couples TRBV19 to TRBJ1-5; D not certain. This CDR3 comprises 14 residues. Germline V CDR1 and CDR2: LNHDA, SQIVND (reference sequence). V dropped 3 bases and J dropped 5 bases, with 11 bases sitting between them. This CDR3 reads CASSILVKHQPQHF. The CDR3 DNA reads TGTGCCAGTAGTATTCTCGTGAAGCATCAGCCCCAGCATTTT. The variable domain in full, completed from reference TRBV19 and TRBJ1-5, reads DGGITQSPKYLFRKEGQNVTLSCEQNLNHDAMYWYRQDPGQGLRLIYYSQIVNDFQKGDIAEGYSVSREKKESFPLTVTSAQKNPTAFYLCASSILVKHQPQHFGDGTRLSIL.

The V and J genes are TRBV9 and TRBJ2-3; tentative D call: TRBD2 (5 bases). The CDR3 has 15 residues. Between the trimmed V and J ends, which lost 0 bases and 0 bases, there was a span of 8 bases. Per the germline V gene, CDR1 is SGDLS and CDR2 is YYNGEE. The CDR3 nucleotides read TGTGCCAGCAGCGTAGGTAAGCGGAGCACAGATACGCAGTATTTT. This encodes CASSVGKRSTDTQYF.

This clone was seen only once. This chain uses TRBV15 with TRBJ2-2; tentatively, D is TRBD2 (7 bases). This CDR3 region has 15 residues. CDR1 and CDR2 (germline): LNHNV, YYDKDF (reference sequence). V was cut by 10 bases and J by 6 bases, with 21 bases left in between. This chain's CDR3 is CANPSRGRAAGELFF. The CDR3 DNA follows: TGTGCCAACCCGTCTAGGGGGAGGGCCGCCGGGGAGCTGTTTTTT.

The chain recombines TRBV30 with TRBJ2-1, with TRBD2 matching over 9 bases. In germline, CDR1 is GTSNPN, CDR2 SVGIG (reference sequence). This CDR3 comprises 15 residues. With V trimmed by 1 base and J by 7 bases, 8 bases remained unmatched. CDR3 sequence: CAWSGGVAGVNEQFF. Written as DNA, the CDR3 is TGTGCCTGGAGTGGGGGAGTAGCGGGAGTAAATGAGCAGTTCTTC.